This entry describes one T cell receptor beta chain. Its target is unknown. With autoimmune disease history or systemic immunosuppression, patients were excluded. This sample was included in a study of OX40 agonist ivuxolimab in advanced cancers. Study at large: The patients' treatment was ivuxolimab, an agonistic anti-OX40 (CD134) antibody.

The V and J ends lost 3 bases and 2 bases, in that order; junction bases with no gene match: 7. CDR1 SEHNR and CDR2 FQNEAQ come from the germline V gene (reference sequence). CDR3 length: 17 amino acids. Clones were sequenced by immunoSEQ multiplex PCR, and TCRdb holds only the in-frame ones, with some missing. Here the sample spans tens of thousands of clones, 85% being singletons. Regarding the study as a whole: In CD8+ T cells, expanded clones were on average more numerous than in CD4+.

The sample was CD4+ or CD8+ T cells sorted from blood, taken in a trial of the OX40 agonist ivuxolimab. The receptor was derived from an adult with an advanced solid tumor such as melanoma, head and neck, liver or kidney cancer. The chain is built from TRBV7-9 and TRBJ2-1; 10 bases map to TRBD2. The CDR3 is CASSFPLAGETYNEQFF. The CDR3 DNA reads TGTGCCAGCAGCTTTCCTCTAGCGGGGGAGACCTACAATGAGCAGTTCTTC.